Below, one T cell receptor (beta chain) is given with its context. Antigen: not known. If no ophthalmopathy progression occurred within 18 months, Graves' hyperthyroidism was stable. This sample stems from a study of T cells in Graves' hyperthyroidism and ophthalmopathy. Whole-study findings and limits: Most clonotypes that expanded in the thyroid above 0.001 also showed up in blood. Through a model of 13 V-J features, ophthalmopathy was separated from stable hyperthyroidism.

Amplification of TCR beta CDR3 regions was performed using RNA transcripts as template. TCR CDR3 underwent first-round RT-PCR with the HTBI primer set. Each CDR3 protein gets one entry after TCRdb re-called the multiplex PCR reads with MiXCR. Of 700,000 or so distinct CDR3 sequences listed, about 15% are singletons. This sequence originates from a man aged 18 to 29 with Graves' hyperthyroidism. Source material: blood.

In DNA form, the CDR3 reads TGTGCCAGCAGTCCCCTCGGGAAACAAAACAATGAGCAGTTCTTC. It specifies CASSPLGKQNNEQFF. This rearrangement joins TRBV28 to TRBJ2-1, with D possibly TRBD2 on 5 matching bases. Trimming removed 5 bases at V and 5 bases at J, with 16 bases between. Germline V gene sequence: CDR1 MDHEN, CDR2 SYDVKM. The CDR3 has 15 amino acids.